The rows below give T cell receptor beta chains drawn from one sample of a study of control samples from healthy donors and cancer patients. Libraries were prepared by immunoSEQ multiplex PCR; TCRdb keeps only in-frame clonotypes and omits some of them. The repertoire holds some 130,000 clones, with approximately 90% as singletons. The specimen sequenced was blood. Receptors were obtained from a man aged 40-55 years in good health. CDR3s include the opening cysteine and the closing phenylalanine or tryptophan. A D gene is named only where the DNA matches it firmly. Only part of the rows carry a size: once, few, many, or a class if the clone is expanded.

V,J,D,size,DNA,CDR3
TRBV12-5,TRBJ1-6,NA,NA,TGTGCTAGTGGTGCTGGTAATTCACCCCTCCACTTT,CASGAGNSPLHF
TRBV6-5,TRBJ2-5,TRBD2,NA,TGTGCCAGCAATCCCGTTGGGGGGGGCCAAGAGACCCAGTACTTC,CASNPVGGGQETQYF
TRBV2,TRBJ2-2,TRBD1,NA,TGTGCCAGCAGTTCCGACAGGGGTGTATACGGGGAGCTGTTTTTT,CASSSDRGVYGELFF
TRBV7-3,TRBJ2-1,NA,NA,TGTGCCAGCAGCTTTAACCGGTACAATGAGCAGTTCTTC,CASSFNRYNEQFF
TRBV5-8,TRBJ1-3,NA,NA,TGTGCCAGCAGCTTGGTCGGACGCTCTGGAAACACCATATATTTT,CASSLVGRSGNTIYF
TRBV21-1,TRBJ2-7,NA,NA,TGTGCCGGGGTCCGGGACAGCTCCTACGAGCAGTACTTC,CAGVRDSSYEQYF
TRBV3-1/TRBV3-2,TRBJ2-2,NA,NA,TGTGCCAGCAGCCAGAACACCGGGGAGCTGTTTTTT,CASSQNTGELFF
TRBV30,TRBJ1-4,NA,NA,TGTGCCTGGAGGCTAAGTAAGGAAAAACTGTTTTTT,CAWRLSKEKLFF
TRBV5-1,TRBJ2-1,TRBD1,NA,TGCGCCAGCAGCTTGGGAGGGACAGGCTCCTACAATGAGCAGTTCTTC,CASSLGGTGSYNEQFF
TRBV5-5,TRBJ2-7,NA,NA,TGTGCCAGCAGATTGGACGGTCCCAGGAACTTC,CASRLDGPRNF
TRBV6-5,TRBJ1-1,NA,NA,TGTGCCAGCAGTTACTCCGGCAGAAACACTGAAGCTTTCTTT,CASSYSGRNTEAFF
TRBV15,TRBJ2-5,NA,NA,TGTGCCACCAGCAGAGATAGGGCAGACCAAGAGACCCAGTACTTC,CATSRDRADQETQYF
TRBV5-6,TRBJ1-2,TRBD1,NA,TGTGCCAGCAGCTGGAGGGACAGAAACTATGGCTACACCTTC,CASSWRDRNYGYTF
TRBV18,TRBJ2-2,NA,once,TGTGCCAGCTCACCAGCCAGAGTCAACACCGGGGAGCTGTTTTTT,CASSPARVNTGELFF
TRBV9,TRBJ1-2,NA,NA,TGTGCCAGCAGTGACACACAAGGGTATAAAAACTATGGCTACACCTTC,CASSDTQGYKNYGYTF
TRBV21-1,TRBJ2-1,NA,NA,TGTGCCACCAAAGCGGGCTTCCTCAATGAGCAGTTCTTC,CATKAGFLNEQFF
TRBV28,TRBJ2-3,TRBD1,NA,TGTGCCAGCAGTTTATCCGGGACAGGGGCTCTCACAGATACGCAGTATTTT,CASSLSGTGALTDTQYF
TRBV11-2,TRBJ1-1,NA,NA,TGTGCCAGCAGCTTGACACCTAACACTGAAGCTTTCTTT,CASSLTPNTEAFF
TRBV6-5,TRBJ1-1,TRBD1,once,TGTGCCAGCAGCCTGACAGGGACCCATGAAGCTTTCTTT,CASSLTGTHEAFF
TRBV3-1/TRBV3-2,TRBJ1-3,TRBD1,NA,TGTGCCAGCAGCCAAGCCAGGGGGCTAGCTGGAAACACCATATATTTT,CASSQARGLAGNTIYF
TRBV6-2/TRBV6-3,TRBJ1-2,NA,NA,TGTGCCAGCAGTAAACACAGCTATGGCTACACCTTC,CASSKHSYGYTF
TRBV5-1,TRBJ2-2,TRBD2,NA,TGCGCCAGCAGCTCACCTAGCGGGGGAACCGGGGAGCTGTTTTTT,CASSSPSGGTGELFF
TRBV18,TRBJ2-7,NA,once,TGTGCCAGCTCACCACTAGCTATGTCCCACGAGCAGTACTTC,CASSPLAMSHEQYF
TRBV6-4,TRBJ2-4,NA,NA,TGTGCCAGGGGGGGCAGGGCCAAAAACATTCAGTACTTC,CARGGRAKNIQYF
TRBV6-1,TRBJ2-1,NA,NA,TGTGCCAGCAGCGAAAAGCTAGCACGCTCCTACAATGAGCAGTTCTTC,CASSEKLARSYNEQFF
TRBV19,TRBJ1-5,NA,once,TGTGCCAGTAGTTCTGGGTGGGGCCAGCCCCAGCATTTT,CASSSGWGQPQHF
TRBV5-4,TRBJ1-1,NA,NA,TGTGCCAGCAGCTGGGCCAGGGGTCTCGGGAACACTGAAGCTTTCTTT,CASSWARGLGNTEAFF
TRBV7-6,TRBJ2-7,NA,NA,TGTGCCAGCAGCTTAGCTGTGTCGGCCTACGAGCAGTACTTC,CASSLAVSAYEQYF
TRBV11-3,TRBJ2-7,TRBD2,NA,TGTGCCAGCAGCTTAGATCGCCGGGAAAGGGGGGCGGGGGGGCCTCTCGAGCAGTACTTC,CASSLDRRERGAGGPLEQYF
TRBV6-5,TRBJ1-6,NA,NA,TGTGCCAGCAGTAGCCGGAGGCCACCCCTCCACTTT,CASSSRRPPLHF
TRBV19,TRBJ2-4,TRBD1,NA,TGTGCCAGTAGTATAAGGGGGCTCCGCCACATTCAGTACTTC,CASSIRGLRHIQYF
TRBV10-3,TRBJ2-5,TRBD1,NA,TGTGCCATCAGCTATGGACAGGGGGCTGCTAGGGAGACCCAGTACTTC,CAISYGQGAARETQYF
TRBV7-8,TRBJ1-2,TRBD1,NA,TGTGCCAGCAGCTCCGGGACAGTCTATGGCTACACCTTC,CASSSGTVYGYTF
TRBV30,TRBJ1-5,NA,NA,TGTGCCTGGAGTCTGCCTCGGGATCAGCCCCAGCATTTT,CAWSLPRDQPQHF
TRBV7-9,TRBJ2-1,NA,NA,TGTGCCAGCAGCAGTACAGGGAGCAATGAGCAGTTCTTC,CASSSTGSNEQFF
TRBV9,TRBJ1-1,TRBD1,NA,TGTGCCAGCACCCAGGGACAGATGAACACTGAAGCTTTCTTT,CASTQGQMNTEAFF
TRBV2,TRBJ2-7,NA,NA,TGTGCCAGCAATAGAGACAGCGCCTACGAGCAGTACTTC,CASNRDSAYEQYF
TRBV30,TRBJ2-5,NA,NA,TGTGCCACCCGTCCTCAGGGGGAGACCCAGTACTTC,CATRPQGETQYF
TRBV6-5,TRBJ2-1,TRBD2,NA,TGTGCCAGCAGTTACGCTAGCGGGTCCTACAATGAGCAGTTCTTC,CASSYASGSYNEQFF
TRBV5-1,TRBJ2-3,TRBD2,once,TGCGCCAGTAAACTAGCGGGGGCGAGGGATACGCAGTATTTT,CASKLAGARDTQYF
TRBV6-6,TRBJ2-6,NA,NA,TGTGCCAGCAGTTATCGGGACTCTGGGGCCAACGTCCTGACTTTC,CASSYRDSGANVLTF
TRBV6-5,TRBJ2-7,TRBD2,few,TGTGCCAGTATTAGCGGGGACGCCTACGAGCAGTACTTC,CASISGDAYEQYF
TRBV19,TRBJ2-1,NA,NA,TGTGCCAGTAGACCAGACAGGAGCTCCTACAATGAGCAGTTCTTC,CASRPDRSSYNEQFF
TRBV4-1,TRBJ2-2,NA,NA,TGCGCCAGCAGCCACATCCGTGGGGGTTACACCGGGGAGCTGTTTTTT,CASSHIRGGYTGELFF
TRBV30,TRBJ1-1,TRBD1,NA,TGTGCCTGGAGTTCCGGGACAGCCCAAAGTGAAGCTTTCTTT,CAWSSGTAQSEAFF
TRBV5-5,TRBJ1-6,NA,NA,TGTGCCAGCAGCTTGAACAGGGATGTTATCTGGCCACCCCTCCACTTT,CASSLNRDVIWPPLHF
TRBV2,TRBJ1-6,NA,NA,TGTGCCAGCTGGGGTGGGGGTCAGTTGAATTCACCCCTCCACTTT,CASWGGGQLNSPLHF
TRBV5-5,TRBJ1-1,NA,few,TGTGCCAGCAGCCCAGCCTATAAAGATGAAGCTTTCTTT,CASSPAYKDEAFF
TRBV6-6,TRBJ2-1,NA,NA,TGTGCCAGCACCCATCCCCAAGGTCGTCTCAATGAGCAGTTCTTC,CASTHPQGRLNEQFF
TRBV7-8,TRBJ2-7,TRBD2,NA,TGTGCCAGCAGCCTACGAACTAGCGGGGGGCAGGACGAGCAGTACTTC,CASSLRTSGGQDEQYF
TRBV28,TRBJ2-3,NA,NA,TGTGCCAGCAGCTCCCCCACAGATACGCAGTATTTT,CASSSPTDTQYF
TRBV7-9,TRBJ2-1,NA,once,TGTGCCAGCAGCCAGGGCGGGACGGTCTCCTACAATGAGCAGTTCTTC,CASSQGGTVSYNEQFF
TRBV6-6,TRBJ2-3,NA,NA,TGTGCCAGCAGTCGATCCGGGGACACTAGCACAGATACGCAGTATTTT,CASSRSGDTSTDTQYF
TRBV12-5,TRBJ1-2,TRBD1,NA,TGTGCTAGTGGCCGAGAGACAGGGGATGGCTACACCTTC,CASGRETGDGYTF
TRBV9,TRBJ2-7,NA,once,TGTGCCAGCAGCGTAGGGGGCACCGTCTCCTACGAGCAGTACTTC,CASSVGGTVSYEQYF
TRBV3-1/TRBV3-2,TRBJ2-1,TRBD2,NA,TGTGCCAGCAGCCAAATCCGCCCGGGTGGACTAGCGGGGGGGTTTGAGCAGTTCTTC,CASSQIRPGGLAGGFEQFF
TRBV30,TRBJ2-7,NA,NA,TGTGCCTGGAGTTCGGGTGTTACCTACGAGCAGTACTTC,CAWSSGVTYEQYF